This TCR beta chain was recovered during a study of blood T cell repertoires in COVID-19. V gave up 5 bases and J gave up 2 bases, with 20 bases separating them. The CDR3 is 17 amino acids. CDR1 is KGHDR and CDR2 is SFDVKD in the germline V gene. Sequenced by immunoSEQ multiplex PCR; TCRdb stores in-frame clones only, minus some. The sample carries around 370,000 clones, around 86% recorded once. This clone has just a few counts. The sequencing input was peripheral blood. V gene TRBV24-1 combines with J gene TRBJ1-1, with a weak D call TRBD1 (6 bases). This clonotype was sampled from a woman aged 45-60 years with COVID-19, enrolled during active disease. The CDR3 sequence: CATSAASPYRANTEAFF. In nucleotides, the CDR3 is TGTGCCACCAGTGCCGCTTCTCCTTACAGGGCCAACACTGAAGCTTTCTTT.